Reported below is one T cell receptor (beta chain). Frozen-stored PBMCs produced 1.5 to 2.5 micrograms of genomic DNA for TCR beta libraries. Repertoires were generated with immunoSEQ multiplex PCR, while TCRdb's copy carries only in-frame clones and drops some. The table includes 110,000 to 150,000 clones, 85% to 95% detected once. The data derive from a study of cytotoxic CD8 clonotypes in ibrutinib-treated CLL. The wider study: There were about 12 relapsed/refractory patients and around 15 treatment-naive patients, and fewer than 18 were IGHV unmutated. Recorded responses included 24 partial and 2 complete; following median about 68 months, roughly 15 stayed remitted and roughly twelve progressed. After treatment lasting a median about twelve months, range 6 to 36, response samples were collected.

CDR3 size: 15 residues. The germline V gene encodes CDR1 SGDLS and CDR2 YYNGEE. Trimming removed 0 bases from V and 5 bases from J; junction bases left unmatched: 3. The clonotype comes from a human donor with chronic lymphocytic leukemia. Sequenced material: PBMCs, taken after 12 months of ibrutinib treatment. The V and J genes are TRBV9 and TRBJ1-4, with 8 positions matching TRBD1. This chain's CDR3 is CASSVESGGNEKLFF. CDR3 DNA sequence: TGTGCCAGCAGCGTAGAATCAGGGGGCAATGAAAAACTGTTTTTT.